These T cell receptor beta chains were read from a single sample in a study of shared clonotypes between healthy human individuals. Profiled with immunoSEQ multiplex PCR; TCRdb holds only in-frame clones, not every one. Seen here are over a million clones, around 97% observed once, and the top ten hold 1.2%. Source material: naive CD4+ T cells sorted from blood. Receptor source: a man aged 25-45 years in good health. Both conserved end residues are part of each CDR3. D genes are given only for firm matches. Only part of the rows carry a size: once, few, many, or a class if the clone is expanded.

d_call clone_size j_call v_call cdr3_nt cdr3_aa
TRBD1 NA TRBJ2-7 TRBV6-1 TGTGCCAGCAGTGGGGGCTTAACAGGGGCCGCGTTTTATGAGCAGTACTTC CASSGGLTGAAFYEQYF
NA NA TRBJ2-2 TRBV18 TGTGCCAGCTCATCTCGGAACACCGGGGAGCTGTTTTTT CASSSRNTGELFF
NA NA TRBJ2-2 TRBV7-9 TGTGCCAGCAGGCCAGTGATGAAGGGGGAGCTGTTTTTT CASRPVMKGELFF
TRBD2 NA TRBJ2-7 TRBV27 TGTGCCAGCAGTTTGTATCTAGCGGGACTCCACGAGCAGTACTTC CASSLYLAGLHEQYF
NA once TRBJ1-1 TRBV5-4 TGTGCCAGCAGCTTGGGGGCGAGGTCTGAAGCTTTCTTT CASSLGARSEAFF
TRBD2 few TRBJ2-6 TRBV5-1 TGCGCCAGCAGCCCGGTGGGGGGGACTGGGGCCAACGTCCTGACTTTC CASSPVGGTGANVLTF
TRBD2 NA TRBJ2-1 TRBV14 TGTGCCAGCAGCCAAGAATTTCGACTAGCGGAGTACAATGAGCAGTTCTTC CASSQEFRLAEYNEQFF
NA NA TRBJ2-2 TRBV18 TGTGCCAGCTCACCACTACAGGGGAGGCACACCGGGGAGCTGTTTTTT CASSPLQGRHTGELFF
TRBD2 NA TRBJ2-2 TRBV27 TGTGCCAGCAGCCATTTTCAGCGGGAGTTCGGCACCGGGGAGCTGTTTTTT CASSHFQREFGTGELFF
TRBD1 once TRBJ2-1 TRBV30 TGTGCCTCTCTCCCCAGGGGGCGACGGAATGAGCAGTTCTTC CASLPRGRRNEQFF
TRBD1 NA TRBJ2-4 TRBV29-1 TGCAGCGTTGGACAGGGAAGGAAAAACATTCAGTACTTC CSVGQGRKNIQYF
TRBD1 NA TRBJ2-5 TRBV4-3 TGCGCCAGCAGCCAAGAGACAGGGCTAGAGACCCAGTACTTC CASSQETGLETQYF
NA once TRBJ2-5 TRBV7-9 TGTGCCAGCAGCTTGCCCCCAGGGATGGAGACCCAGTACTTC CASSLPPGMETQYF
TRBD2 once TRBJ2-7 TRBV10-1 TGCGCCAGCAGTGAAACTACGGGAGGGTCCTACGAGCAGTACTTC CASSETTGGSYEQYF
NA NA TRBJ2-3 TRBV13 TGTGCCAGCAGCTTATGGGGCGGTAGCACAGATACGCAGTATTTT CASSLWGGSTDTQYF
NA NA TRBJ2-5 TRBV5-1 TGCGCCAGCAGCGGCCAACAGGTAGTGGAGACCCAGTACTTC CASSGQQVVETQYF
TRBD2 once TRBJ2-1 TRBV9 TGTGCCAGCAGCGATACTAGCGGGGTATACAATGAGCAGTTCTTC CASSDTSGVYNEQFF
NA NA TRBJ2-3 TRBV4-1 TGCGCCAGCAGCCAAGAAAGGACACGGGATACGCAGTATTTT CASSQERTRDTQYF
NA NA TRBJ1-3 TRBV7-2 TGTGCCAGCAGCCCCGACAGTAACTCTGGAAACACCATATATTTT CASSPDSNSGNTIYF
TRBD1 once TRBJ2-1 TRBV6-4 TGTGCCAGCAGTCCCGGGGCCGGACAGGGGGCGGACGATGAGCAGTTCTTC CASSPGAGQGADDEQFF
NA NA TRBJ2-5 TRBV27 TGTGCCAGCAGTCCGCGGTACCAAGAGACCCAGTACTTC CASSPRYQETQYF
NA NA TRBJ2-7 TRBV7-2 TGTGCCAGCAGCTTAGGCGGGACCAGCTCTGACGAGCAGTACTTC CASSLGGTSSDEQYF
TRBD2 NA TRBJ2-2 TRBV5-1 TGCGCCAGCAGCTTGGCCCGAGCGGGAGCCGGGGAGCTGTTTTTT CASSLARAGAGELFF
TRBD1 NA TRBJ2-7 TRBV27 TGTGCCAGCAGTCGACCGGGACAGATATCCTACGAGCAGTACTTC CASSRPGQISYEQYF
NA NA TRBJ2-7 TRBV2 TGTGCCAGCACTAGCCTGGACCCCAATTACGAGCAGTACTTC CASTSLDPNYEQYF
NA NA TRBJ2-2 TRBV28 TGTGCCAGCACTCCAAATCCCACCGGGGAGCTGTTTTTT CASTPNPTGELFF
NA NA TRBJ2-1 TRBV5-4 TGTGCCAGCAGCTTGGCGCTCCCTGGCTACAATGAGCAGTTCTTC CASSLALPGYNEQFF
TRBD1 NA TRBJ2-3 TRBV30 TGTGCCTGGAGTGTAAGGGGGCTCACAGATACGCAGTATTTT CAWSVRGLTDTQYF
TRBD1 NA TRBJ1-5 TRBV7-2 TGTGCCAGCAGCTTAGGGTTGTGGACAGGGTCGGGTCAGCCCCAGCATTTT CASSLGLWTGSGQPQHF
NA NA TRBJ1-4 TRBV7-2 TGTGCCAGCAGCTTAGTTTCTGGCCTTAATAATGAAAAACTGTTTTTT CASSLVSGLNNEKLFF
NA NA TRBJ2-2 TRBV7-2 TGTGCCAGCAGCCTAGAACATACCGGGGAGCTGTTTTTT CASSLEHTGELFF
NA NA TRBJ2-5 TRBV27 TGTGCCAGCAGTAAACAGACAGGATGGAATCGTCAAGAGACCCAGTACTTC CASSKQTGWNRQETQYF
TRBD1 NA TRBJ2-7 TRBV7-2 TGTGCCAGCAGCTTAGCCGGGACAGGATCCTACGAGCAGTACTTC CASSLAGTGSYEQYF
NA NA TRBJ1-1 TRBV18 TGTGCCAGCTCACCACCGGTCTCGGGGGATGGATCTGAAGCTTTCTTT CASSPPVSGDGSEAFF
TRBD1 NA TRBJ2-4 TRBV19 TGTGCCAGTAGTCTCCTGCAGGGGGCCCCCAAGGACGTTCAGTACTTC CASSLLQGAPKDVQYF
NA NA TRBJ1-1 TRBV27 TGTGCCAGCAGACCCCGGAGCGGGACGAACACTGAAGCTTTCTTT CASRPRSGTNTEAFF
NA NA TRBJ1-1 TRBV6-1 TGTGCCAGCACTCTCGGGCAGGCGAACACTGAAGCTTTCTTT CASTLGQANTEAFF
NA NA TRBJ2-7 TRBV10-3 TGTGCCATCAGTGAGATCTCCTACGAGCAGTACTTC CAISEISYEQYF
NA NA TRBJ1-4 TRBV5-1 TGCGCCAGCAGCGGCGGGGTCGCCCTCGAAAAACTGTTTTTT CASSGGVALEKLFF
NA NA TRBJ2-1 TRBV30 TGTGCCTGGAGCGTACTAGCCCTATACAATGAGCAGTTCTTC CAWSVLALYNEQFF
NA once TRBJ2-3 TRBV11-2 TGTGCCAGCCGGCGGGCCGGAACTAGCACAGATACGCAGTATTTT CASRRAGTSTDTQYF